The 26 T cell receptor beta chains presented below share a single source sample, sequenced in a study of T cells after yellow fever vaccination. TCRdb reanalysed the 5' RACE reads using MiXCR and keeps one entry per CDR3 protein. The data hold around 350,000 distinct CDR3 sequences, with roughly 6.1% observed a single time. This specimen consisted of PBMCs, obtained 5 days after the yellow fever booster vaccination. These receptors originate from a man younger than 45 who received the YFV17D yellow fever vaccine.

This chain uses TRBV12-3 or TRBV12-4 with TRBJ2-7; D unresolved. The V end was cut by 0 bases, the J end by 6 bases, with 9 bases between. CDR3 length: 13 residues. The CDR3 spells CASSLASIGEQYF. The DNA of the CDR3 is TGTGCCAGCAGTTTAGCCTCGATAGGCGAGCAGTACTTC.

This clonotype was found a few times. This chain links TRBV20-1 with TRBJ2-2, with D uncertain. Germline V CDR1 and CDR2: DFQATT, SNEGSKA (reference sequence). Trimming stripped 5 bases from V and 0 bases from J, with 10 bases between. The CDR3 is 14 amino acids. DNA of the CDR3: TGCAGTGCTGTCGTACACACGAACACCGGGGAGCTGTTTTTT. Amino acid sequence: CSAVVHTNTGELFF.

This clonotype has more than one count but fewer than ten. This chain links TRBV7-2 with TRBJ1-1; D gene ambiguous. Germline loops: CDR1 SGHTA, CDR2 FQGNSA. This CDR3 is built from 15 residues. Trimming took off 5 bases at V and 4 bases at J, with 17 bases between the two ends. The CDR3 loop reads CASSPLNVALTEAFF. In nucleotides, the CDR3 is TGTGCCAGCAGCCCCCTCAACGTAGCTCTCACTGAAGCTTTCTTT.

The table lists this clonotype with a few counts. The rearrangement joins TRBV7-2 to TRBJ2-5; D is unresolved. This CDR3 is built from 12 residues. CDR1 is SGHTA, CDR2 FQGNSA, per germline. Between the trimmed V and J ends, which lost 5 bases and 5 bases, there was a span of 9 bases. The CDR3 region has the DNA TGTGCCAGCAGCCCCCCAGCGGAGACCCAGTACTTC. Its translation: CASSPPAETQYF.

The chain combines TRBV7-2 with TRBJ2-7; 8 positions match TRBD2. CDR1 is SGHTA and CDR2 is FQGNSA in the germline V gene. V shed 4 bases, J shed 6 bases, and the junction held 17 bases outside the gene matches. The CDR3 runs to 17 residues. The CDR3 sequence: CASSYLGPTGGWVEQYF. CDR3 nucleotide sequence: TGTGCCAGCAGCTACCTGGGCCCCACGGGAGGGTGGGTCGAGCAGTACTTC.

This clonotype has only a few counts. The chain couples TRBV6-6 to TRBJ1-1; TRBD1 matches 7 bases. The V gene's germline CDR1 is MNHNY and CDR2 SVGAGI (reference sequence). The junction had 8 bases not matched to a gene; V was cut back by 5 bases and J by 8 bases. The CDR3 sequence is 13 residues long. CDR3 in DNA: TGTGCCAGCAGTCAGGTAACAGGGGAAGAAGCTTTCTTT. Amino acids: CASSQVTGEEAFF.

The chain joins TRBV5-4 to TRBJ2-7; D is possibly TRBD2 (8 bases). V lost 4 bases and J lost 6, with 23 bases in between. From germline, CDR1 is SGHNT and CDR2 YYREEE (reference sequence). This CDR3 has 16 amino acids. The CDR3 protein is CASSAGTRTGSLEQYF. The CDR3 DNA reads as TGTGCCAGCAGCGCCGGGACTAGGACAGGAAGTCTCGAGCAGTACTTC. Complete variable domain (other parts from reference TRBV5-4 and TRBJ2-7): ETGVTQSPTHLIKTRGQQVTLRCSSQSGHNTVSWYQQALGQGPQFIFQYYREEENGRGNFPPRFSGLQFPNYSSELNVNALELDDSALYLCASSAGTRTGSLEQYFGPGTRLTVT.

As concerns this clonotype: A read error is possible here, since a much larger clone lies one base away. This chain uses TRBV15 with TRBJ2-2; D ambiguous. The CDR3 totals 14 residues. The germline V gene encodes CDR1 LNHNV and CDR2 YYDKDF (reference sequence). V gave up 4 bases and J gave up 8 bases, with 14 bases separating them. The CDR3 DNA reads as TGTGCCACCAGCATAGATTCTCTCCCGGGGGAGCTGTTTTTT. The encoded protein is CATSIDSLPGELFF.

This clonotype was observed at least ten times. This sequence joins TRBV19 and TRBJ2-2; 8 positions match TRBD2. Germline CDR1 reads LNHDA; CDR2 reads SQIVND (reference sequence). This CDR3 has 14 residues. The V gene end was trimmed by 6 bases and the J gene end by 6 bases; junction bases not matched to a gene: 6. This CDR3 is CASRETGGAGELFF. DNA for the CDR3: TGTGCCAGTAGAGAGACGGGGGGGGCCGGGGAGCTGTTTTTT.

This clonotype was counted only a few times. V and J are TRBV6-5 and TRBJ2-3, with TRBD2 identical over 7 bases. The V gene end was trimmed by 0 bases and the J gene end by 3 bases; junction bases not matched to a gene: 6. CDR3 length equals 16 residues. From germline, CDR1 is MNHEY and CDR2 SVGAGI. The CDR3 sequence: CASSYSVREWTDTQYF. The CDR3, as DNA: TGTGCCAGCAGTTACTCCGTGCGGGAGTGGACAGATACGCAGTATTTT.

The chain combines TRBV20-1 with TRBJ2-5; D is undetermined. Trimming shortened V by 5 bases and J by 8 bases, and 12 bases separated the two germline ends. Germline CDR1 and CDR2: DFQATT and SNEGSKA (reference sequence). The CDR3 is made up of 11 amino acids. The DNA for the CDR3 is TGCAGTGCTCGGTTCCAAGGAACCCAGTACTTC. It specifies CSARFQGTQYF.

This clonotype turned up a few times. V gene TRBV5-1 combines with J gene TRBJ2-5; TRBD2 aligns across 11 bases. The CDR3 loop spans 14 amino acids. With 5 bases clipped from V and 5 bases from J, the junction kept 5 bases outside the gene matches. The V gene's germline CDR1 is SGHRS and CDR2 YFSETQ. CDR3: CASRTSGTWETQYF. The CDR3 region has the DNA TGCGCCAGCAGGACTAGCGGGACTTGGGAGACCCAGTACTTC.

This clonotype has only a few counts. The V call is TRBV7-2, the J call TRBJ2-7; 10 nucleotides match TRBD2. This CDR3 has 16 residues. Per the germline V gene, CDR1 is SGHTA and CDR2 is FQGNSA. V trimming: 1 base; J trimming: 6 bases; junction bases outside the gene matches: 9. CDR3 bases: TGTGCCAGCAGCTTAGGGGCTAGCGGGAGTTTTGTCGAGCAGTACTTC. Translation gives CASSLGASGSFVEQYF.

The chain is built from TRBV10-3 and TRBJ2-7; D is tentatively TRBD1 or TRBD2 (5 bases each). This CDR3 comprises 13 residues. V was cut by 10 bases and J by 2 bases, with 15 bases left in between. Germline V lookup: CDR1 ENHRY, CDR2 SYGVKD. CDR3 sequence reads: CATRGDIAYEQYF. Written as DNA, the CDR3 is TGTGCCACCAGAGGGGATATAGCCTACGAGCAGTACTTC.

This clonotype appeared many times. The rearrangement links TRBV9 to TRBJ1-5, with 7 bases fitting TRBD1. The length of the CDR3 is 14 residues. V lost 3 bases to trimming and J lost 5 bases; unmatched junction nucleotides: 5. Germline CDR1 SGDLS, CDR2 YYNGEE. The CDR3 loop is CASSEGDRDQPQHF. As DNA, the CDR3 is TGTGCCAGCAGCGAGGGGGACAGAGATCAGCCCCAGCATTTT. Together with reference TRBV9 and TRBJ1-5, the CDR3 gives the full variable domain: DSGVTQTPKHLITATGQRVTLRCSPRSGDLSVYWYQQSLDQGLQFLIQYYNGEERAKGNILERFSAQQFPDLHSELNLSSLELGDSALYFCASSEGDRDQPQHFGDGTRLSIL.

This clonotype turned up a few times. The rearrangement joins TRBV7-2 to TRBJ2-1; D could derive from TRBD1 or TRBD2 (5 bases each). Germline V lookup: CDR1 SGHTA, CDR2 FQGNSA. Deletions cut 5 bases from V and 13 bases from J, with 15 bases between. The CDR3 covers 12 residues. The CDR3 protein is CASSVGTWDQFF. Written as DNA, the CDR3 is TGTGCCAGCAGCGTCGGGACCTGGGATCAGTTCTTC.

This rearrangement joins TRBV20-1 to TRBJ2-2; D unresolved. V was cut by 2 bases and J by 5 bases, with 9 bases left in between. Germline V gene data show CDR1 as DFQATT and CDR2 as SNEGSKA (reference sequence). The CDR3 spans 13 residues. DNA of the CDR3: TGCAGTGCTAGATCCTCTCGTACCGGGGAGCTGTTTTTT. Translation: CSARSSRTGELFF.

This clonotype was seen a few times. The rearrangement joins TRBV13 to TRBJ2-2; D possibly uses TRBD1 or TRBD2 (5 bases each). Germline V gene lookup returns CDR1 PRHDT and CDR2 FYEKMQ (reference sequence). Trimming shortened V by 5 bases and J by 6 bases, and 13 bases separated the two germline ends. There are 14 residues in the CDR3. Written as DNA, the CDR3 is TGTGCCAGCAGCCCAGAGGGGTATCCCGGGGAGCTGTTTTTT. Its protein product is CASSPEGYPGELFF.

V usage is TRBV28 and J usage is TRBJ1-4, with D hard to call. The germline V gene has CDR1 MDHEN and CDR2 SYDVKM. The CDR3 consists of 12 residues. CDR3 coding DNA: TGTGTCACTGGCCAAGGCAATGAAAAACTGTTTTTT. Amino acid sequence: CVTGQGNEKLFF.

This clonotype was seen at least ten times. CDR3 sequence: CSARDREVRGTKNIQYF. The CDR3 DNA sequence: TGCAGTGCTAGAGATCGAGAGGTTAGGGGAACCAAAAACATTCAGTACTTC. The chain employs TRBV20-1 and TRBJ2-4; possibly TRBD1 for D (5 bases). The CDR3 extends over 17 amino acids. From germline, CDR1 is DFQATT and CDR2 SNEGSKA (reference sequence). Trimming took 0 bases from V and 2 from J, leaving 17 bases between them.

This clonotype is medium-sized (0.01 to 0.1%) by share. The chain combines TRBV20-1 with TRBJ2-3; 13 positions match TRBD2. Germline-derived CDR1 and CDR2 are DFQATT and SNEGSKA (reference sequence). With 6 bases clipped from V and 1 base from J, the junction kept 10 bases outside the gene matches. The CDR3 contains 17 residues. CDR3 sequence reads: CSATRLAGGWGTDTQYF. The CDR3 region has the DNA TGCAGTGCGACTAGACTAGCGGGAGGATGGGGCACAGATACGCAGTATTTT.

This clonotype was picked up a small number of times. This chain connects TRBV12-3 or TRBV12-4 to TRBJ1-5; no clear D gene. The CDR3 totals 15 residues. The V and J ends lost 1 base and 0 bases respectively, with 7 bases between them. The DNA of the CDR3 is TGTGCCAGCAGTTTAGTGGCAATTAGCAATCAGCCCCAGCATTTT. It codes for CASSLVAISNQPQHF.

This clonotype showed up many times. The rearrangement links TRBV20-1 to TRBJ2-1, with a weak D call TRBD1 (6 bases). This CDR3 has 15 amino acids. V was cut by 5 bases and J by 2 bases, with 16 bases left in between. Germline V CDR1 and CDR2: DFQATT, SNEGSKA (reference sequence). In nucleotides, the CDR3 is TGCAGTGCTGAGGACAGCCGTTTCGCCTACAATGAGCAGTTCTTC. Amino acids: CSAEDSRFAYNEQFF.

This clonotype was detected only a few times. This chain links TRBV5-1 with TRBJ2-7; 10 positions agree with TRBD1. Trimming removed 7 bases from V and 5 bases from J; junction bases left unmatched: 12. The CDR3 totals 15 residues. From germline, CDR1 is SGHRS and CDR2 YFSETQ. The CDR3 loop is CASCRGTGEQDEQYF. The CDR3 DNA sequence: TGCGCCAGCTGCAGGGGGACAGGGGAACAAGACGAGCAGTACTTC.

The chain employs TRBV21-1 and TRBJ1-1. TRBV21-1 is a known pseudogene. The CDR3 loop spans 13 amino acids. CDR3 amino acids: CATEGPENTEAFF. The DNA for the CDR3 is TGTGCCACCGAGGGACCCGAGAACACTGAAGCTTTCTTT.

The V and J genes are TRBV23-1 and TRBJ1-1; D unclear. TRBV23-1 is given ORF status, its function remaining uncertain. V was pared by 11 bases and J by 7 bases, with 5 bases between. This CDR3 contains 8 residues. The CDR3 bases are TGCGCCGGTTTTGAAGCTTTCTTT. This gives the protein CAGFEAFF.